Below are 13 T cell receptor beta chains sequenced from a single sample in a study of cytomegalovirus exposure and HLA in healthy donors. 60 Vbeta and 13 Jbeta primers were used in PCR. Assay: immunoSEQ multiplex PCR; the TCRdb copy retains only in-frame clones and omits some. In the table there are about 170,000 clones, approximately 76% of which are singletons. Sample: PBMCs. All receptors derive from a female donor in good health and CMV-seronegative.

In this sample, this clone turned up once. The genes are TRBV7-7 and TRBJ1-1; tentative D call: TRBD1 (5 bases). The CDR3 length is 13 residues. Trimming took off 5 bases at V and 4 bases at J, with 11 bases between the two ends. Looked up from germline, CDR1 is SSHAT and CDR2 is FNYEAQ (reference sequence). CDR3: CASSPLGGTEAFF. CDR3 in DNA: TGTGCCAGCAGCCCACTCGGGGGCACTGAAGCTTTCTTT. The variable domain in full, completed from reference TRBV7-7 and TRBJ1-1, reads GAGVSQSPRYKVTKRGQDVTLRCDPISSHATLYWYQQALGQGPEFLTYFNYEAQPDKSGLPSDRFSAERPEGSISTLTIQRTEQRDSAMYRCASSPLGGTEAFFGQGTRLTVV.

The rearrangement uses TRBV27 and TRBJ1-2; perhaps TRBD1 as D (6 bases). Per germline, CDR1 MNHEY and CDR2 SMNVEV (reference sequence). The CDR3 runs 13 residues. The V end was cut by 3 bases, the J end by 8 bases, with 13 bases between. The CDR3 nucleotides read TGTGCCAGCAGTTTCGTGCAGGGGAAAGGCTACACCTTC. Translating it yields CASSFVQGKGYTF.

The rearrangement joins TRBV15 to TRBJ1-3; D is undetermined. V lost 7 bases and J 1 base, leaving 11 bases between the germline ends. Germline CDR1 reads LNHNV; CDR2 reads YYDKDF (reference sequence). The CDR3 runs 14 residues. CDR3 sequence: CATTMRLSGNTIYF. Written as DNA, the CDR3 is TGTGCCACCACCATGCGGCTTTCTGGAAACACCATATATTTT.

V is TRBV6-1 and J is TRBJ2-5, with unresolved D. CDR3 size: 13 residues. The V gene's germline CDR1 is MNHNS and CDR2 SASEGT. Trimming pared 6 bases from V and 4 bases from J, leaving 12 bases between. The CDR3 sequence is CASRIHQAETQYF. CDR3 coding DNA: TGTGCCAGCAGAATCCATCAAGCAGAGACCCAGTACTTC.

V usage is TRBV27 and J usage is TRBJ2-2; TRBD2 might be the D (5 bases). The CDR3 length is 14 residues. Germline V gene lookup returns CDR1 MNHEY and CDR2 SMNVEV (reference sequence). Deletions cut 0 bases from V and 7 bases from J, with 9 bases between. In DNA form, the CDR3 reads TGTGCCAGCAGTTTATCGGTTGGGAGCGGGGAGCTGTTTTTT. Protein sequence: CASSLSVGSGELFF.

V and J are TRBV25-1 and TRBJ2-5; the match to TRBD2 covers 13 bases. CDR3 length equals 17 residues. Germline V lookup: CDR1 MGHDK, CDR2 SYGVNS. V was clipped by 4 bases and J by 1 base; unmatched bases: 6. CDR3 residues: CASSARTSGGLQETQYF. The DNA of the CDR3 is TGTGCCAGCAGTGCAAGGACTAGCGGGGGACTCCAAGAGACCCAGTACTTC.

This clone was seen a few times. The chain's CDR3 is CASIGGRQGNTEAFF. The CDR3 region has the DNA TGTGCCAGTATTGGGGGCAGACAAGGGAACACTGAAGCTTTCTTT. The gene calls are TRBV19 and TRBJ1-1; tentatively, D is TRBD1 (6 bases). The CDR3 has 15 residues. Germline CDR1 and CDR2: LNHDA and SQIVND (reference sequence). The ends were cut back, 7 bases at V and 1 base at J, with 16 bases in the middle.

This clone was seen repeatedly, ten times or more. The chain has TRBV19 and TRBJ2-7, with D possibly being TRBD1 (6 bases). The CDR3 extends over 12 amino acids. The V and J ends lost 4 bases and 3 bases respectively, with 7 bases between them. Germline CDR1 LNHDA, CDR2 SQIVND (reference sequence). This CDR3 reads CASSNRVYEQYF. Written as DNA, the CDR3 is TGTGCCAGTAGTAACAGGGTCTACGAGCAGTACTTC.

The chain couples TRBV20-1 to TRBJ2-1; 7 bases align to TRBD2. The CDR3 has 11 amino acids. CDR1 is DFQATT and CDR2 is SNEGSKA in the germline V gene (reference sequence). Trimming took 3 bases from V and 9 from J; bases not matched to a gene: 2. For the CDR3, the DNA is TGCAGTGCTAGTTCGGGAGGTGAGCAGTTCTTC. Translating it yields CSASSGGEQFF.

The chain recombines TRBV11-1 with TRBJ1-2, with 8 bases aligning to TRBD1. Germline values: CDR1 SGHAT, CDR2 FQDESV (reference sequence). With V trimmed by 5 bases and J by 5 bases, 4 bases remained unmatched. The CDR3 length is 13 residues. CDR3 region: CASSIDRGYGYTF. The CDR3 DNA reads as TGTGCCAGCAGCATTGACAGGGGTTATGGCTACACCTTC.

The V and J genes are TRBV5-1 and TRBJ1-2, with TRBD1 identical over 10 bases. V shed 0 bases and J 11 bases; nucleotides not matched to a gene: 10. The CDR3 contains 15 residues. Germline V gene lookup returns CDR1 SGHRS and CDR2 YFSETQ. The CDR3: CASSLGIDRGHGYTF. The CDR3, as DNA: TGCGCCAGCAGCTTGGGGATCGACAGGGGGCACGGATACACCTTC.

The chain has TRBV12-2 and TRBJ2-5; TRBD2 was called by the table and not checked on the DNA. TRBV12-2 is tagged as a pseudogene. The CDR3 runs to 12 residues. The CDR3 spells CASRAGKETQYF. The CDR3 DNA sequence: TGTGCAAGTCGCGCGGGAAAAGAGACCCAGTACTTC.

The chain couples TRBV7-2 to TRBJ1-4, with a weak D call TRBD1 (6 bases). V was pared by 1 base and J by 4 bases, with 13 bases between. The CDR3 has 16 amino acids. CDR1 and CDR2 (germline): SGHTA, FQGNSA. CDR3 bases: TGTGCCAGCAGCTTAGGCTCGACAGGAAGTAATGAAAAACTGTTTTTT. Translating gives CASSLGSTGSNEKLFF. Drawing the rest from reference TRBV7-2 and TRBJ1-4, the complete variable domain is GAGVSQSPSNKVTEKGKDVELRCDPISGHTALYWYRQSLGQGLEFLIYFQGNSAPDKSGLPSDRFSAERTGGSVSTLTIQRTQQEDSAVYLCASSLGSTGSNEKLFFGSGTQLSVL.